Listed here are 13 T cell receptor beta chains from one sample, sequenced in a study of shared clonotypes between healthy human individuals. Here immunoSEQ multiplex PCR was the method, and the copy in TCRdb shows in-frame clones only, minus some. The sample lists about 2 million clones; about 95% were seen once. In the naive CD8 group, cells lacked CD45RO and were positively selected for CCR7, so terminally differentiated effector memory CD45RA+ cells were left out. Sequenced input: naive CD8+ T cells sorted from blood. These receptors came from a man younger than 30 in good health.

The rearrangement links TRBV4-1 to TRBJ2-5, with TRBD1 identical over 9 bases. This CDR3 is 19 amino acids long. Germline V gives CDR1 MGHRA, CDR2 YSYEKL. Trimming cost V 4 bases and J 4 bases; bases outside gene matches: 19. The chain's CDR3 is CASSRRMGDRALLGETQYF. The CDR3 nucleotides are TGCGCCAGCAGCCGTCGAATGGGGGACAGGGCGCTACTAGGAGAGACCCAGTACTTC.

The chain recombines TRBV2 with TRBJ1-5, with D uncertain. Trimming shortened V by 6 bases and J by 7 bases, and 16 bases separated the two germline ends. Germline V gene data show CDR1 as SNHLY and CDR2 as FYNNEI. CDR3 size: 14 residues. The CDR3 bases are TGTGCCAGCAGGTTGACTGAAGCGGGCCAGCCCCAGCATTTT. Its translation: CASRLTEAGQPQHF. Together with reference TRBV2 and TRBJ1-5, the CDR3 gives the full variable domain: EPEVTQTPSHQVTQMGQEVILRCVPISNHLYFYWYRQILGQKVEFLVSFYNNEISEKSEIFDDQFSVERPDGSNFTLKIRSTKLEDSAMYFCASRLTEAGQPQHFGDGTRLSIL.

The gene calls are TRBV11-2 and TRBJ2-2, with 8 bases identical to TRBD2. This CDR3 is built from 16 residues. The junction had 13 bases not matched to a gene; V was cut back by 10 bases and J by 3 bases. Germline lookup yields CDR1 SGHAT and CDR2 FQNNGV. In DNA form, the CDR3 reads TGTGCCATCCTGTTGAATAGCGGGGCAGACACCGGGGAGCTGTTTTTT. Amino acids: CAILLNSGADTGELFF. The variable domain in full, with the rest retrieved from reference TRBV11-2 and TRBJ2-2, is EAGVAQSPRYKIIEKRQSVAFWCNPISGHATLYWYQQILGQGPKLLIQFQNNGVVDDSQLPKDRFSAERLKGVDSTLKIQPAKLEDSAVYLCAILLNSGADTGELFFGEGSRLTVL.

The CDR3 protein is CASSPRAGGQYEQYF. DNA of the CDR3: TGTGCCAGCAGCCCCCGTGCAGGGGGCCAGTACGAGCAGTACTTC. The V call is TRBV7-6, the J call TRBJ2-7; 8 nucleotides agree with TRBD1. The CDR3 runs to 15 residues. Trimming removed 5 bases from V and 4 bases from J; junction bases left unmatched: 10. Germline loops: CDR1 SGHVS, CDR2 FNYEAQ.

Notes on this clone: This same CDR3 is encoded by further DNA sequences in the sample. The genes are TRBV27 and TRBJ2-5, with D hard to call. Trimming took 3 bases from V and 2 from J, leaving 7 bases between them. This CDR3 has 13 amino acids. Germline V gives CDR1 MNHEY, CDR2 SMNVEV (reference sequence). The CDR3 is CASSFLGQETQYF. Written as DNA, the CDR3 is TGTGCCAGCAGTTTTTTAGGGCAAGAGACCCAGTACTTC.

The V and J genes are TRBV6-5 and TRBJ2-7; D is unclear. The CDR3 has 12 amino acids. CDR1 MNHEY and CDR2 SVGAGI come from the germline V gene. Between the trimmed V and J ends, which lost 8 bases and 0 bases, there was a span of 8 bases. In DNA form, the CDR3 reads TGTGCCAGCGGAACGGGCTCCTACGAGCAGTACTTC. Translation: CASGTGSYEQYF.

This rearrangement joins TRBV11-2 to TRBJ1-1; D is perhaps TRBD1 (6 bases). Germline CDR1 reads SGHAT; CDR2 reads FQNNGV. V was trimmed by 5 bases and J by 5 bases, leaving 18 bases between them. This CDR3 spans 15 amino acids. The CDR3 bases are TGTGCCAGCAGCGAGACAGGACCCGGGTATACTGAAGCTTTCTTT. It yields the protein CASSETGPGYTEAFF.

The chain employs TRBV19 and TRBJ1-1; D is perhaps TRBD1 (5 bases). CDR1 and CDR2 from the germline V gene are LNHDA and SQIVND (reference sequence). V was shortened by 7 bases and J by 0 bases, with 21 bases between the two germline ends. This CDR3 spans 17 amino acids. The CDR3 reads CASNPGWGMGMNTEAFF. CDR3 sequence (DNA): TGTGCCAGTAACCCCGGTTGGGGGATGGGGATGAACACTGAAGCTTTCTTT.

The rearrangement links TRBV7-8 to TRBJ2-3, with no clear D. There are 12 residues in the CDR3. V lost 8 bases and J 4 bases, leaving 10 bases between the germline ends. Germline V lookup: CDR1 SGHVS, CDR2 FQNEAQ. CDR3 region: CASSIGADTQYF. The CDR3 DNA reads TGTGCCAGCTCAATTGGGGCAGATACGCAGTATTTT.

With regard to this clone: In the same sample, other DNA sequences code for this CDR3. The V call is TRBV5-6, the J call TRBJ1-5; the D gene is possibly TRBD1 (6 bases). This CDR3 has 15 amino acids. Trimming stripped 0 bases from V and 2 bases from J, with 9 bases between. Germline values: CDR1 SGHDT, CDR2 YYEEEE. This chain's CDR3 is CASSLGGAGNQPQHF. The CDR3 DNA follows: TGTGCCAGCAGCTTGGGGGGGGCTGGCAATCAGCCCCAGCATTTT.

V and J are TRBV28 and TRBJ2-5, with a possible D match to TRBD2 (6 bases). CDR1 and CDR2 from the germline V gene are MDHEN and SYDVKM. CDR3 size: 13 residues. The CDR3 DNA reads as TGTGCTGGGAGGCATCCAGAGGGAGAGACCCAGTACTTC. Translation: CAGRHPEGETQYF.

V gene TRBV6-5 combines with J gene TRBJ2-7, with 9 bases fitting TRBD1. CDR1 MNHEY and CDR2 SVGAGI come from the germline V gene. The CDR3 is 14 residues long. J lost 3 bases, V lost 5 bases, and 5 bases had no gene match. CDR3 protein: CASSRNRGLYEQYF. CDR3 DNA sequence: TGTGCCAGCAGTCGAAACAGGGGGCTCTACGAGCAGTACTTC.

This chain uses TRBV7-9 with TRBJ1-4, with D unresolved. CDR1 is SEHNR and CDR2 is FQNEAQ in the germline V gene (reference sequence). This CDR3 region has 17 residues. Trimming took 8 bases from V and 4 from J, leaving 23 bases between them. The CDR3 DNA is TGTGCCAGCGAATTCCGCCTTGAGGTCATACGTAATGAAAAACTGTTTTTT. Translated: CASEFRLEVIRNEKLFF.